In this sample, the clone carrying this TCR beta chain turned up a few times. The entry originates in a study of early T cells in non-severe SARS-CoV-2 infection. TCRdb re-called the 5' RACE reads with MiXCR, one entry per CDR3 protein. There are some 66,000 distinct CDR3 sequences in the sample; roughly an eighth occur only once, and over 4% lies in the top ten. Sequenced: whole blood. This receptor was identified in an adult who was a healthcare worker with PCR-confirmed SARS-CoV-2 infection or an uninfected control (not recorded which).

Here the CDR3 DNA reads TGTGCCAGCAGTTTAATAACAGGGGGCGTAGATACGCAGTATTTT. Protein product: CASSLITGGVDTQYF. The chain has TRBV12-3 or TRBV12-4 and TRBJ2-3; 9 bases align to TRBD1. The CDR3 is 15 amino acids. Trimming cost V 2 bases and J 5 bases; bases outside gene matches: 5.